This TCR beta chain derives from a study of blood T cell repertoires in COVID-19. Profiled with immunoSEQ multiplex PCR; TCRdb holds only in-frame clones, not every one. This sample has some 200,000 clones, with 65% to 90% found just once. This clone is a singleton in its sample. CDR1 is MDHEN and CDR2 is SYDVKM in the germline V gene. V gave up 5 bases and J gave up 2 bases; unmatched junction bases: 8. The CDR3 has 17 residues. The TCR originated in a man over 45 with active or convalescent COVID-19. The sample was peripheral blood. The chain is built from TRBV28 and TRBJ2-5; TRBD2 agrees at 13 bases. CDR3 nucleotide sequence: TGTGCCAGCAGTGGCTACGGGACTAGCGGGGTACAAGAGACCCAGTACTTC. Its translation is CASSGYGTSGVQETQYF.